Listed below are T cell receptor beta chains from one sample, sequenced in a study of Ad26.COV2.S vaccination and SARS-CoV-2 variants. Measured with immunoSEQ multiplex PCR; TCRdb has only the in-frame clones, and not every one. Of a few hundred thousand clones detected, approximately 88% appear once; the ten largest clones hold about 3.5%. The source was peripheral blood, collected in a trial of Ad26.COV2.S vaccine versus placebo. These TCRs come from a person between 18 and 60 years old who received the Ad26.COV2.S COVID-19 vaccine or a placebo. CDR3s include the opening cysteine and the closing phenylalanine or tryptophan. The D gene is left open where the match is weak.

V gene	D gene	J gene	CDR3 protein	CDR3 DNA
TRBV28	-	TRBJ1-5	CASSETGYSNQPQHF	TGTGCCAGCAGTGAAACAGGGTATAGCAATCAGCCCCAGCATTTT
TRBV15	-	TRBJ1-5	CATSRDLNQPQHF	TGTGCCACCAGCAGAGATCTGAATCAGCCCCAGCATTTT
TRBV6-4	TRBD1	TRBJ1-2	CASSETLGRQGVSGYTF	TGTGCCAGCAGTGAGACCCTAGGTCGCCAGGGGGTGTCTGGCTACACCTTC
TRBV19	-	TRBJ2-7	CASSMRGRGNYEQYF	TGTGCCAGTAGTATGAGAGGGAGGGGGAACTACGAGCAGTACTTC
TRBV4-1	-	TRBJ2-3	CASSPRGASTDTQYF	TGCGCCAGCAGCCCGAGGGGGGCCAGCACAGATACGCAGTATTTT
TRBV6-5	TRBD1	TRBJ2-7	CASRTGGYEQYF	TGTGCCAGCAGGACAGGGGGCTACGAGCAGTACTTC
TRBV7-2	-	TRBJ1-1	CASSPRGNLGTEAFF	TGTGCCAGCAGCCCGCGGGGCAATCTGGGCACTGAAGCTTTCTTT
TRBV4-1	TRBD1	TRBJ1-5	CASSLLDRVDQPQHF	TGCGCCAGCAGCCTCCTGGACAGGGTCGATCAGCCCCAGCATTTT
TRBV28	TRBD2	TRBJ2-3	CASSATTSGGTDTQYF	TGTGCCAGCAGTGCAACGACTAGCGGGGGGACAGATACGCAGTATTTT
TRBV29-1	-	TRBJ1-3	CSVGSGGEGNTIYF	TGCAGCGTTGGTTCCGGGGGCGAAGGAAACACCATATATTTT
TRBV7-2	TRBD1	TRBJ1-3	CASSLGQGHWDTIYF	TGTGCCAGCAGCTTGGGACAGGGCCATTGGGACACCATATATTTT
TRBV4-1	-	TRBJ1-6	CASSQAEGSPLHF	TGCGCCAGCAGCCAAGCGGAGGGTTCACCCCTCCACTTT